Shown below are 7 T cell receptor beta chains from a single sample sequenced in a study of T-cell reconstitution after alpha-beta-depleted transplantation in children. Preparation of the TCRbeta library involved a method that used unique molecular identifiers. TCRdb recomputed calls from the PCR reads with MiXCR, one row per CDR3 protein. The table includes about 590,000 distinct CDR3 sequences, around 13% detected once. This sample comprised PBMCs, mostly from graft donor cells, obtained 360 days after TCRalphabeta/CD19-depleted stem cell transplant. These receptors were obtained from a male patient younger than 18 who had a stem cell transplant for acute myeloid leukemia, so the T cells may come from the graft donor.

This clonotype was observed a few times. V is TRBV24-1 and J is TRBJ1-3; tentative D call: TRBD1 (5 bases). Germline assignment: CDR1 KGHDR and CDR2 SFDVKD. Trimming stripped 3 bases from V and 0 bases from J, with 17 bases between. The CDR3 runs to 18 residues. CDR3 amino acids: CATSDPRDAADSGNTIYF. CDR3 coding DNA: TGTGCCACCAGTGATCCCCGGGACGCAGCAGACTCTGGAAACACCATATATTTT.

This clonotype was picked up a small number of times. The gene calls are TRBV7-6 and TRBJ2-6; D remains ambiguous. V gave up 5 bases and J gave up 0 bases, with 11 bases separating them. The CDR3 sequence is 16 residues long. In germline, CDR1 is SGHVS, CDR2 FNYEAQ. The CDR3 coding sequence is TGTGCCAGCAGCCCCGGCTTTGTCTCTGGGGCCAACGTCCTGACTTTC. Its protein product is CASSPGFVSGANVLTF.

This clonotype was counted between two and nine times. V and J are TRBV7-9 and TRBJ2-7, with D possibly being TRBD1 or TRBD2 (5 bases each). CDR1 and CDR2 (germline): SEHNR, FQNEAQ (reference sequence). V dropped 6 bases and J dropped 3 bases, with 18 bases sitting between them. The CDR3 contains 15 residues. The CDR3 sequence is CASRDQGPGDYEQYF. The CDR3 DNA sequence: TGTGCCAGCAGGGACCAGGGACCCGGGGACTACGAGCAGTACTTC. Looking up the rest from reference TRBV7-9 and TRBJ2-7 gives the full variable domain: DTGVSQNPRHKITKRGQNVTFRCDPISEHNRLYWYRQTLGQGPEFLTYFQNEAQLEKSRLLSDRFSAERPKGSFSTLEIQRTEQGDSAMYLCASRDQGPGDYEQYFGPGTRLTVT.

V usage is TRBV9 and J usage is TRBJ2-7; TRBD1 matches at 9 bases. The CDR3 sequence is 13 residues long. V lost 3 bases, J lost 5 bases, and 3 bases stayed unmatched. CDR1 is SGDLS, CDR2 YYNGEE, per germline. DNA for the CDR3: TGTGCCAGCAGCGCCGGGACAGGGAACGAGCAGTACTTC. It translates to CASSAGTGNEQYF.

The chain uses TRBV20-1 and TRBJ2-3; the D is unclear. Trimming stripped 3 bases from V and 2 bases from J, with 9 bases between. The CDR3 totals 13 residues. Germline V gene lookup returns CDR1 DFQATT and CDR2 SNEGSKA (reference sequence). The CDR3 DNA reads as TGCAGTGCTAGTTCCAGGTACACAGATACGCAGTATTTT. Amino acids: CSASSRYTDTQYF.

This clonotype occurred a few times. The rearrangement uses TRBV9 and TRBJ2-3; 7 bases match TRBD2. The CDR3 length is 18 residues. The J segment lost 1 base and the V segment lost 6 bases, leaving 17 bases of the junction unmatched. Germline V gene lookup returns CDR1 SGDLS and CDR2 YYNGEE. CDR3: CASTPHPREVGGTDTQYF. The CDR3 region has the DNA TGTGCCAGCACCCCCCACCCTCGGGAGGTGGGGGGCACAGATACGCAGTATTTT.

The V call is TRBV18, the J call TRBJ2-7; no definite D call. The CDR3 totals 11 residues. V was pared by 5 bases and J by 6 bases, with 8 bases between. Germline CDR1 is KGHSH and CDR2 is LQKENI. The CDR3 loop is CASSEVGEQYF. CDR3 DNA: TGTGCCAGCTCAGAGGTAGGCGAGCAGTACTTC.